This TCR beta chain was captured by sequencing in a study of blood T cell repertoires in COVID-19. Overall study context: Material from acute and convalescent COVID-19 was sourced from the United States, Italy and Spain. PBMCs, B-cell-depleted T cells, or T cells provided the cDNA or gDNA that made up the material.

In the study's own analysis: Amplification of reference gene primers provided the estimated nucleated cell counts. The assay was immunoSEQ multiplex PCR, and TCRdb's table has in-frame clones only and misses some. Clone size and the V and J calls come from that table; the DNA yielded D and trimming. The sample has about 97,000 clones; approximately 92% are singletons. Trimming at V came to 3 bases and at J to 0 bases, leaving 2 bases not matched to a gene. The germline gives CDR1 KGHSH, CDR2 LQKENI. The CDR3 contains 14 residues. Specimen: peripheral blood. The source of this sequence is a middle-aged man with active COVID-19. The chain combines TRBV18 with TRBJ2-7; 7 nucleotides line up with TRBD2. CDR3 sequence: CASSPGGTSYEQYF. Here the CDR3 DNA reads TGTGCCAGCTCACCCGGGGGGACCTCCTACGAGCAGTACTTC. The complete variable domain, with remaining parts taken from reference TRBV18 and TRBJ2-7, reads NAGVMQNPRHLVRRRGQEARLRCSPMKGHSHVYWYRQLPEEGLKFMVYLQKENIIDESGMPKERFSAEFPKEGPSILRIQQVVRGDSAAYFCASSPGGTSYEQYFGPGTRLTVT.